Below are 31 T cell receptor beta chains sequenced from a single sample in a study of molecular identifiers for immune sequencing clone quantification. A single record per CDR3 protein comes from TCRdb applying MiXCR to the PCR reads. In the table there are roughly 630,000 distinct CDR3 sequences, roughly 23% of which are singletons. The sequenced material came from naive CD8+ T cells from blood, with Jurkat cell RNA spiked in. Stated subset: FACS-sorted CD8+CD4-CCR7+CD45RA+ naive T cells. The receptors were sampled from a human donor in good health. Some libraries in this study had Jurkat cell RNA spiked in.

The V call is TRBV14, the J call TRBJ2-1, with 9 positions matching TRBD2. Germline-derived CDR1 and CDR2 are SGHDN and FVKESK. J gave up 2 bases and V 4 bases, and 3 bases lay outside the gene matches. CDR3 length: 15 residues. The CDR3 sequence: CASSPWTSAYNEQFF. The CDR3 DNA is TGTGCCAGCAGCCCTTGGACTAGCGCCTACAATGAGCAGTTCTTC.

This rearrangement joins TRBV13 to TRBJ1-1; 7 bases map to TRBD1. This CDR3 has 15 amino acids. The germline V gene encodes CDR1 PRHDT and CDR2 FYEKMQ (reference sequence). After removal of 7 bases from V and 7 bases from J, the junction contained 15 bases not matched to a gene. The CDR3 DNA sequence: TGTGCCAGCAACCCCTTCGGGCAGGGGGGTGGTGAAGCTTTCTTT. Its translation is CASNPFGQGGGEAFF. Complete variable domain (other parts from reference TRBV13 and TRBJ1-1): AAGVIQSPRHLIKEKRETATLKCYPIPRHDTVYWYQQGPGQDPQFLISFYEKMQSDKGSIPDRFSAQQFSDYHSELNMSSLELGDSALYFCASNPFGQGGGEAFFGQGTRLTVV.

This clonotype was counted between two and nine times. The chain carries TRBV11-2 and TRBJ2-7, with D maybe TRBD1 (6 bases). The germline gives CDR1 SGHAT, CDR2 FQNNGV. This CDR3 is 16 amino acids long. The V end was cut by 5 bases, the J end by 3 bases, with 20 bases between. DNA for the CDR3: TGTGCCAGCAGCCCATACCCTACAGGGCCCCTCTACGAGCAGTACTTC. Residues: CASSPYPTGPLYEQYF.

A word on this clonotype: This clone may be a read error of a much larger clone one base away. The chain has TRBV20-1 and TRBJ2-7; TRBD1 matches at 7 bases. Germline lookup yields CDR1 DFQATT and CDR2 SNEGSKA (reference sequence). The CDR3 has 14 residues. The CDR3 DNA is TGCAGTGCTCCGACCACAGGGGTATCCTACGAGCAGCACTTC. This encodes CSAPTTGVSYEQHF.

The table lists this clonotype with many counts. The chain has TRBV4-1 and TRBJ1-1, with a tentative D call TRBD1 (5 bases). The V and J ends lost 0 bases and 5 bases respectively, with 13 bases between them. Germline values: CDR1 MGHRA, CDR2 YSYEKL. The CDR3 is made up of 15 amino acids. The CDR3 DNA reads as TGCGCCAGCAGCCAAGATGGAAGGGGTAGGACTGAAGCTTTCTTT. Translating it yields CASSQDGRGRTEAFF.

This clonotype was recorded a few times. V usage is TRBV7-9 and J usage is TRBJ2-7; TRBD1 might be the D (5 bases). Between the trimmed V and J ends, which lost 5 bases and 0 bases, there was a span of 14 bases. Germline V gene lookup returns CDR1 SEHNR and CDR2 FQNEAQ (reference sequence). This CDR3 region has 15 residues. This chain's CDR3 is CASSPDSYRSYEQYF. DNA of the CDR3: TGTGCCAGCAGCCCTGACAGCTATCGCTCCTACGAGCAGTACTTC.

This clonotype was detected a few times. This chain joins TRBV19 and TRBJ1-1, with D uncertain. The germline CDR1 and CDR2 sequences are LNHDA and SQIVND (reference sequence). V was shortened by 4 bases and J by 3 bases, with 9 bases between the two germline ends. The CDR3 is 13 residues long. Here the CDR3 reads CASSTVGHTEAFF. CDR3 in DNA: TGTGCCAGTAGTACGGTGGGCCACACTGAAGCTTTCTTT.

As regards this clonotype: Its ends do not fully match the called genes, so a read error is possible. J is TRBJ2-5 and V is TRBV7-9; D possibly corresponds to TRBD1 (6 bases). Germline CDR1 is SEHNR and CDR2 is FQNEAQ (reference sequence). The CDR3 is 12 amino acids. The CDR3 coding sequence is TGTGCCAGCAGCCCGAACTCGGGACACACGATTTTC. Amino acids: CASSPNSGHTIF.

This clonotype was detected many times. This chain links TRBV7-9 with TRBJ2-5; perhaps TRBD2 as D (5 bases). The V gene lost 3 bases and the J gene lost 5 bases, with 10 bases spanning the gap. CDR1 and CDR2 (germline): SEHNR, FQNEAQ (reference sequence). The CDR3 runs 13 residues. CDR3 nucleotide sequence: TGTGCCAGCAGCTTTCCCGGCGGGGAGACCCAGTACTTC. This sequence encodes CASSFPGGETQYF. The full variable domain, in which reference TRBV7-9 and TRBJ2-5 provide the parts outside the CDR3, is DTGVSQNPRHKITKRGQNVTFRCDPISEHNRLYWYRQTLGQGPEFLTYFQNEAQLEKSRLLSDRFSAERPKGSFSTLEIQRTEQGDSAMYLCASSFPGGETQYFGPGTRLLVL.

The chain employs TRBV27 and TRBJ2-7, with a tentative D call TRBD2 (6 bases). The CDR3 consists of 13 residues. Germline CDR1 reads MNHEY; CDR2 reads SMNVEV (reference sequence). Between the trimmed V and J ends, which lost 2 bases and 2 bases, there was a span of 7 bases. The CDR3 sequence: CASSLTSPYEQYF. The CDR3 DNA reads TGTGCCAGCAGTTTAACTAGCCCCTACGAGCAGTACTTC.

Points on this clonotype: One end of the junction does not line up with germline, which may come from a read error. This chain uses TRBV10-3 with TRBJ2-7; D unclear. The V gene's germline CDR1 is ENHRY and CDR2 SYGVKD. The CDR3 consists of 12 residues. The chain's CDR3 is CAISPAPYEQSF. CDR3 DNA sequence: TGTGCCATCAGTCCTGCACCCTACGAGCAGTCCTTC.

V and J are TRBV6-1 and TRBJ2-3; 15 bases line up with TRBD2. The germline V gene has CDR1 MNHNS and CDR2 SASEGT. This CDR3 has 19 amino acids. Trimming removed 4 bases from V and 1 base from J; junction bases left unmatched: 9. The CDR3 here is CASSVGLAGGKLGTDTQYF. The CDR3 DNA follows: TGTGCCAGCAGTGTCGGACTAGCGGGGGGGAAGTTGGGCACAGATACGCAGTATTTT.

The V call is TRBV12-3 or TRBV12-4, the J call TRBJ1-5, with D hard to call. V was trimmed by 6 bases and J by 4 bases, leaving 7 bases between them. The CDR3 sequence is 12 residues long. The CDR3: CASRLLNQPQHF. CDR3 bases: TGTGCCAGCAGACTCCTAAATCAGCCCCAGCATTTT.

J is TRBJ1-1 and V is TRBV3-1; D gene uncertain. The CDR3 has 16 residues. Germline CDR1 LGHDT, CDR2 YNNKEL (reference sequence). V was pared by 4 bases and J by 1 base, with 16 bases between. The chain's CDR3 is CASSPPYGVQNTEAFF. CDR3 in DNA: TGTGCCAGCAGCCCCCCCTATGGGGTGCAGAACACTGAAGCTTTCTTT.

The V and J genes are TRBV20-1 and TRBJ2-3; no clear D gene. Per germline, CDR1 DFQATT and CDR2 SNEGSKA (reference sequence). The V end lost 7 bases, the J end lost 5 bases, and 7 bases lay between the germline ends. This CDR3 is 10 amino acids long. CDR3 bases: TGCAGTGGAGCTCGAGATACGCAGTATTTT. Its translation is CSGARDTQYF.

This clonotype has a handful of counts. V is TRBV7-9 and J is TRBJ2-3; TRBD2 matches 10 bases. Germline lookup yields CDR1 SEHNR and CDR2 FQNEAQ (reference sequence). After removal of 1 base from V and 4 bases from J, the junction contained 14 bases not matched to a gene. The CDR3 is 19 amino acids. CDR3 loop: CASSLGRWLAGASADTQYF. CDR3 bases: TGTGCCAGCAGCTTAGGTCGATGGCTAGCGGGAGCATCGGCAGATACGCAGTATTTT.

Ten or more counts support this clonotype. V usage is TRBV5-5 and J usage is TRBJ1-1; D may be TRBD1 (5 bases). Germline loops: CDR1 SGHKS, CDR2 YYEKEE (reference sequence). V lost 2 bases, J lost 0 bases, and 11 bases lay in between. This CDR3 is built from 15 residues. The CDR3 region has the DNA TGTGCCAGCAGCTTTGGCGACAGCTTGAACACTGAAGCTTTCTTT. Encoded protein: CASSFGDSLNTEAFF.

Note on this clonotype: The junction departs from germline at one end; a sequencing error may be responsible. The DNA of the CDR3 is TGCGCCGGCAGCCAAGAAGGGGGGGCCCTCAATCAGCCCCAGCATTTT. Encoded protein: CAGSQEGGALNQPQHF. This chain links TRBV4-1 with TRBJ1-5, with TRBD1 as a possible D gene (6 bases). Germline assignment: CDR1 MGHRA and CDR2 YSYEKL. This CDR3 is 16 amino acids long.

The chain has TRBV4-1 and TRBJ1-2; D is uncertain. The CDR3 loop spans 14 amino acids. Germline CDR1 and CDR2: MGHRA and YSYEKL. V shed 4 bases and J shed 5 bases, with 14 bases lying between them. Here the CDR3 DNA reads TGCGCCAGCAGCCCCCCCAGCCCCGATTATGGCTACACCTTC. Translation gives CASSPPSPDYGYTF.

This clonotype has just a few counts. This chain uses TRBV19 with TRBJ2-5, with 8 bases fitting TRBD1. With V trimmed by 4 bases and J by 4 bases, 5 bases remained unmatched. The CDR3 runs to 14 residues. Looked up from germline, CDR1 is LNHDA and CDR2 is SQIVND (reference sequence). Written as DNA, the CDR3 is TGTGCCAGTAGTAACCCGACAGGGGTAGAGACCCAGTACTTC. This encodes CASSNPTGVETQYF.

This clonotype was seen a handful of times. The chain links TRBV27 to TRBJ1-5, with D unresolved. The V end lost 3 bases, the J end lost 1 base, and 16 bases lay between the germline ends. This CDR3 contains 17 residues. The germline V gene encodes CDR1 MNHEY and CDR2 SMNVEV (reference sequence). CDR3 nucleotides: TGTGCCAGCAGTTTTCTTGCCCCCGGAGGAAGCAATCAGCCCCAGCATTTT. Translation: CASSFLAPGGSNQPQHF.

This clonotype appeared a few times. The V and J genes are TRBV27 and TRBJ1-1; no definite D call. V lost 6 bases to trimming and J lost 5 bases, with 13 bases between them. Per germline, CDR1 MNHEY and CDR2 SMNVEV (reference sequence). The CDR3 consists of 13 residues. The CDR3 spells CASRYDLGTEAFF. The CDR3 coding sequence is TGTGCCAGCAGATATGACCTGGGGACTGAAGCTTTCTTT.

This clonotype has a handful of counts. The CDR3 protein is CASSFSGESYEQYF. DNA for the CDR3: TGCGCCAGCAGCTTTAGCGGAGAATCCTACGAGCAGTACTTC. The V gene is TRBV5-1, the J gene TRBJ2-7; TRBD2 is a possible D gene (6 bases). V was trimmed by 2 bases and J by 1 base, leaving 10 bases between them. The CDR3 sequence is 14 residues long. Germline CDR1 is SGHRS and CDR2 is YFSETQ.

This clonotype was picked up a small number of times. The chain couples TRBV27 to TRBJ2-5; 7 bases agree with TRBD2. Germline assignment: CDR1 MNHEY and CDR2 SMNVEV (reference sequence). Trimming cost V 0 bases and J 4 bases; bases outside gene matches: 17. The CDR3 loop spans 19 amino acids. Here the CDR3 DNA reads TGTGCCAGCAGTTTATCCCCCTCCCAGGTCGCGGGAGTGTCAGAGACCCAGTACTTC. It translates to CASSLSPSQVAGVSETQYF.

The table lists this clonotype with a few counts. The chain has TRBV27 and TRBJ2-1; TRBD1 or TRBD2 may be the D gene (7 bases each). This CDR3 has 13 amino acids. Looked up from germline, CDR1 is MNHEY and CDR2 is SMNVEV (reference sequence). Deletions cut 3 bases from V and 9 bases from J, with 12 bases between. Here the CDR3 DNA reads TGTGCCAGCAGTTTTTCCAGGGGGGGTGAGCAGTTCTTC. Its protein product is CASSFSRGGEQFF.

The rearrangement links TRBV4-3 to TRBJ1-5; D gene uncertain. With 0 bases removed from V and 2 bases from J, the gap between germline ends came to 11 bases. The CDR3 loop spans 16 amino acids. CDR1 is LGHNA, CDR2 YSLEER, per germline. DNA for the CDR3: TGCGCCAGCAGCCAAGATAGATCCACAGGCAATCAGCCCCAGCATTTT. Its protein is CASSQDRSTGNQPQHF.

This clonotype was counted between two and nine times. CDR3 residues: CASSPSGSRLSFDEQFF. The CDR3 region has the DNA TGTGCCAGCAGCCCTAGCGGGAGCCGGCTTAGTTTCGACGAGCAGTTCTTC. This sequence joins TRBV7-9 and TRBJ2-1; 10 bases are shared with TRBD2. V shed 5 bases, J shed 10 bases, and the junction held 17 bases outside the gene matches. Looked up from germline, CDR1 is SEHNR and CDR2 is FQNEAQ (reference sequence). This CDR3 has 17 amino acids.

Note on this clonotype: This may arise from a read error, as a much more abundant clone is one base away. V gene TRBV14 combines with J gene TRBJ2-2; 7 positions agree with TRBD1. Germline CDR1 is SGHDN and CDR2 is FVKESK. After removal of 4 bases from V and 6 bases from J, the junction contained 8 bases not matched to a gene. The CDR3 totals 15 residues. The CDR3 here is CASSPTGLLPGELFF. The CDR3 DNA is TGTGCCAGCAGCCCGACAGGGCTCTTACCCGGGGAGCTGTTTTTT.

This clonotype has just a few counts. The chain employs TRBV7-9 and TRBJ2-3; tentative D call: TRBD1 (6 bases). Trimming removed 4 bases at V and 2 bases at J, with 13 bases between. From germline, CDR1 is SEHNR and CDR2 FQNEAQ (reference sequence). The CDR3 has 15 residues. Here the CDR3 reads CASSSLDRNTDTQYF. CDR3 sequence (DNA): TGTGCCAGCAGCTCCCTGGACAGAAACACAGATACGCAGTATTTT. Drawing the rest from reference TRBV7-9 and TRBJ2-3, the complete variable domain is DTGVSQNPRHKITKRGQNVTFRCDPISEHNRLYWYRQTLGQGPEFLTYFQNEAQLEKSRLLSDRFSAERPKGSFSTLEIQRTEQGDSAMYLCASSSLDRNTDTQYFGPGTRLTVL.

This clonotype has only a few counts. This sequence joins TRBV12-3 or TRBV12-4 and TRBJ2-7; weak D call: TRBD2 (5 bases). Trimming stripped 2 bases from V and 5 bases from J, with 13 bases between. The CDR3 has 14 amino acids. CDR3 protein: CASSLSLVGHEQYF. The CDR3 region has the DNA TGTGCCAGCAGTTTATCACTAGTGGGCCACGAGCAGTACTTC.

There are a few counts of this clonotype. The rearrangement uses TRBV7-6 and TRBJ1-5; 9 nucleotides match TRBD1. This CDR3 is built from 15 residues. V was clipped by 5 bases and J by 3 bases; unmatched bases: 5. Germline-derived CDR1 and CDR2 are SGHVS and FNYEAQ. The DNA of the CDR3 is TGTGCCAGCAGCCAAGGGACAGGGCACAATCAGCCCCAGCATTTT. Translating gives CASSQGTGHNQPQHF.